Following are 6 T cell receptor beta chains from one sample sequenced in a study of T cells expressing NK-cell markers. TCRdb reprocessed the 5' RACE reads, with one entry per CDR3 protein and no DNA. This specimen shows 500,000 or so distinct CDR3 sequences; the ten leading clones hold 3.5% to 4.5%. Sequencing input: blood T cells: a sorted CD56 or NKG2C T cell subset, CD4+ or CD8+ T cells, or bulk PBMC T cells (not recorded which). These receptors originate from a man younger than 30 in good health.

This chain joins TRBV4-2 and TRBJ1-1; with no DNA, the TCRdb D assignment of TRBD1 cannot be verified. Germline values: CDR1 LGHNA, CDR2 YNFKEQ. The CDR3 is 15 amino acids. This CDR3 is CASSRGQGGNTEAFF.

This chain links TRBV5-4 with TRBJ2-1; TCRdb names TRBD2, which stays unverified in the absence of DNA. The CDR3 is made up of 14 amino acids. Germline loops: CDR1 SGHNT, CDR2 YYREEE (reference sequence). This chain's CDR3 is CASRPREGFHEQFF.

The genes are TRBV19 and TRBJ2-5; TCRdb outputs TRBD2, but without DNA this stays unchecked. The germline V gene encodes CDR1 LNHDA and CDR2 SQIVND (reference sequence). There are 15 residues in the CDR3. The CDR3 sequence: CASRDPGLVSETQYF.

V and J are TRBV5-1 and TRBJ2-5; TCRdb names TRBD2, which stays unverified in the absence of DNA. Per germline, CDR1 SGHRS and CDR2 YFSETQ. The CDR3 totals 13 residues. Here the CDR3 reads CASSSSSEETQYF.

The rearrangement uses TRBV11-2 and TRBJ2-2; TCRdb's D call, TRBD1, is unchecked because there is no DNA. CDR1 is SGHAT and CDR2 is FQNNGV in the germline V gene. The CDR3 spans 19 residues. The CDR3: CASSGGRTGTGSGTGELFF.

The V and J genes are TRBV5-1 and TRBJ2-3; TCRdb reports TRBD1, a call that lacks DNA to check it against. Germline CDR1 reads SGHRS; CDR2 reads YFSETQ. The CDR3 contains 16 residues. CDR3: CASSFEAGTSTDTQYF.